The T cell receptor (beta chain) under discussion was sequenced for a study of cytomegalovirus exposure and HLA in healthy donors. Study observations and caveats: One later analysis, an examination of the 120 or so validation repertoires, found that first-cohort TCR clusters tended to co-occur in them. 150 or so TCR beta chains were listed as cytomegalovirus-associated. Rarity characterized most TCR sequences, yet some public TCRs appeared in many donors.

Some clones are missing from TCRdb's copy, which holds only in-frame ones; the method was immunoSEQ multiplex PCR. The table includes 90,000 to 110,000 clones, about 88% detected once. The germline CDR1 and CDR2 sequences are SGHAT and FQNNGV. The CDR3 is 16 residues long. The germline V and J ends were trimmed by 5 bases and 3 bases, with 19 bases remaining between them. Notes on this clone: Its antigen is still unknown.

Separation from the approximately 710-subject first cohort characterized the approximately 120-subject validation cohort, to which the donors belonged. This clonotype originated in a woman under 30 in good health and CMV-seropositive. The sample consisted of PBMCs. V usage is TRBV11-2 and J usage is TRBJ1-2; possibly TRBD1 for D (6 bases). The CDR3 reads CASSMPSGEGHYGYTF. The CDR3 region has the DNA TGTGCCAGCAGCATGCCCTCAGGGGAAGGACACTATGGCTACACCTTC.